This entry lists 30 T cell receptor beta chains sequenced from one sample in a study of blood T cell repertoires in COVID-19 (dated by TCRdb to 2018 to 2020). Library method: the immunoSEQ multiplex PCR assay. TCRdb provides this immuneACCESS table in a form limited to in-frame rearrangements. Some clones are lacking; in checked studies, under half of them reflect an unresolved V gene, and why the rest are absent is not known. The sample yields nearly 200,000 clones; approximately 85% were counted once. Roughly 5.3% of the sample lies in the top ten. Sequencing was carried out using peripheral blood. The receptor set was obtained from a woman aged 70-85 years with active or convalescent COVID-19.

This clone was counted once. The chain combines TRBV28 with TRBJ2-7; weak D call: TRBD1 (6 bases). CDR3 length equals 15 residues. Germline lookup yields CDR1 MDHEN and CDR2 SYDVKM. Trimming left V 6 bases short and J 1 base short, with 16 bases between. CDR3 nucleotides: TGTGCCAGCAGAAAGCCGGGCCAGGGGTCCTACGAGCAGTACTTC. It translates to CASRKPGQGSYEQYF.

In this sample, this clone turned up once. The rearrangement joins TRBV18 to TRBJ2-4, with TRBD1 as a possible D gene (6 bases). Germline values: CDR1 KGHSH, CDR2 LQKENI. The CDR3 runs to 15 residues. Trimming removed 3 bases at V and 6 bases at J, with 15 bases between. For the CDR3, the DNA is TGTGCCAGCTCACCGCTAGAGGGGGATGGAAACATTCAGTACTTC. It codes for CASSPLEGDGNIQYF.

The V gene is TRBV5-6, the J gene TRBJ2-7; no clear D. V lost 0 bases and J 3 bases, leaving 10 bases between the germline ends. This CDR3 region has 14 residues. Germline assignment: CDR1 SGHDT and CDR2 YYEEEE. DNA for the CDR3: TGTGCCAGCAGCTTGGCCCTCATTAGCTACGAGCAGTACTTC. It codes for CASSLALISYEQYF.

This clone was picked up a small number of times. The chain recombines TRBV29-1 with TRBJ2-3; no clear D. Germline CDR1 is SQVTM and CDR2 is ANQGSEA. The CDR3 is 12 amino acids. Trimming cost V 4 bases and J 0 bases, with 5 bases left between them. The CDR3 nucleotides are TGCAGCGTTGTCCCTAGCACAGATACGCAGTATTTT. It is translated as CSVVPSTDTQYF.

The chain links TRBV19 to TRBJ1-2; 9 bases are shared with TRBD1. Germline loops: CDR1 LNHDA, CDR2 SQIVND (reference sequence). The CDR3 consists of 12 residues. The V segment lost 6 bases and the J segment 11 bases; nucleotides outside the gene matches: 7. For the CDR3, the DNA is TGTGCCAGTAGGGGGACAGGGATTGGATACACCTTC. As protein: CASRGTGIGYTF.

The genes are TRBV7-8 and TRBJ2-2; the match to TRBD2 covers 7 bases. This CDR3 has 15 residues. Trimming took 7 bases from V and 5 from J; bases not matched to a gene: 10. CDR1 and CDR2 from the germline V gene are SGHVS and FQNEAQ. The CDR3 coding sequence is TGTGCCAGCACCCGGGGCCGGGGGGAGACCGGGGAGCTGTTTTTT. This gives the protein CASTRGRGETGELFF. Based on the CDR3 plus reference TRBV7-8 and TRBJ2-2, the full variable domain is GAGVSQSPRYKVAKRGQDVALRCDPISGHVSLFWYQQALGQGPEFLTYFQNEAQLDKSGLPSDRFFAERPEGSVSTLKIQRTQQEDSAVYLCASTRGRGETGELFFGEGSRLTVL.

V usage is TRBV13 and J usage is TRBJ1-3; TRBD1 is a possible D gene (6 bases). V was cut by 6 bases and J by 0 bases, with 24 bases left in between. The CDR3 consists of 19 residues. Germline V lookup: CDR1 PRHDT, CDR2 FYEKMQ (reference sequence). The CDR3 DNA follows: TGTGCCAGCAGTTTTTTGACCACAGGGTACCGCGTCTCTGGAAACACCATATATTTT. Translated: CASSFLTTGYRVSGNTIYF.

V is TRBV10-2 and J is TRBJ1-2; 7 bases fit TRBD1. Trimming took 5 bases from V and 3 from J; bases not matched to a gene: 3. Per the germline V gene, CDR1 is WSHSY and CDR2 is SAAADI. The CDR3 totals 13 residues. CDR3 residues: CASSPGTDYGYTF. For the CDR3, the DNA is TGCGCCAGCAGTCCCGGGACAGACTATGGCTACACCTTC.

The V call is TRBV27, the J call TRBJ2-2; 8 bases are a match to TRBD2. Germline CDR1 reads MNHEY; CDR2 reads SMNVEV (reference sequence). The CDR3 spans 15 residues. The V gene end was trimmed by 6 bases and the J gene end by 4 bases; junction bases not matched to a gene: 7. This CDR3 reads CASRSAGAGTGELFF. DNA for the CDR3: TGTGCCAGCAGGTCAGCGGGAGCGGGCACCGGGGAGCTGTTTTTT.

This clone was detected a few times. The genes are TRBV19 and TRBJ1-4; no clear D. Trimming took off 3 bases at V and 0 bases at J, with 8 bases between the two ends. This CDR3 region has 15 residues. Germline CDR1 and CDR2: LNHDA and SQIVND (reference sequence). In DNA, the CDR3 is TGTGCCAGTAGTATGCGTTTATCAACTAATGAAAAACTGTTTTTT. Protein sequence: CASSMRLSTNEKLFF.

The DNA for the CDR3 is TGCAGCGTTGGCCCGGGACGCGGGGGAACTGAAGCTTTCTTT. Encoded protein: CSVGPGRGGTEAFF. The chain links TRBV29-1 to TRBJ1-1; tentative D call: TRBD1 (5 bases). V was cut by 4 bases and J by 5 bases, with 17 bases left in between. The CDR3 length is 14 residues. The germline gives CDR1 SQVTM, CDR2 ANQGSEA.

J is TRBJ2-1 and V is TRBV18; a possible D gene is TRBD2 (5 bases). Germline values: CDR1 KGHSH, CDR2 LQKENI. The V and J ends lost 2 bases and 5 bases respectively, with 13 bases between them. This CDR3 comprises 15 residues. This CDR3 is CASSPSLTSDNEQFF. The CDR3 bases are TGTGCCAGCTCACCATCCCTAACTAGTGACAATGAGCAGTTCTTC.

The chain links TRBV20-1 to TRBJ2-5; D is unclear. With 5 bases removed from V and 7 bases from J, the gap between germline ends came to 8 bases. This CDR3 region has 10 residues. Per germline, CDR1 DFQATT and CDR2 SNEGSKA (reference sequence). The chain's CDR3 is CSAYSGTQYF. The CDR3 DNA reads as TGCAGTGCTTACTCGGGGACCCAGTACTTC.

V gene TRBV7-9 combines with J gene TRBJ2-1; D is undetermined. This CDR3 contains 14 residues. Deletions cut 5 bases from V and 9 bases from J, with 17 bases between. Germline assignment: CDR1 SEHNR and CDR2 FQNEAQ (reference sequence). The CDR3 sequence: CASSRVLELGEQFF. Here the CDR3 DNA reads TGTGCCAGCAGCCGCGTTCTGGAGTTGGGTGAGCAGTTCTTC.

The rearrangement links TRBV7-3 to TRBJ2-1, with D hard to call. Trimming took off 4 bases at V and 3 bases at J, with 10 bases between the two ends. The CDR3 runs to 14 residues. The germline gives CDR1 SGHTA, CDR2 FQGTGA. CDR3 amino acids: CASSYQSNYNEQFF. Written as DNA, the CDR3 is TGTGCCAGCAGCTACCAGTCAAACTACAATGAGCAGTTCTTC. The full variable domain, with the rest looked up from reference TRBV7-3 and TRBJ2-1, is GAGVSQTPSNKVTEKGKYVELRCDPISGHTALYWYRQSLGQGPEFLIYFQGTGAADDSGLPNDRFFAVRPEGSVSTLKIQRTERGDSAVYLCASSYQSNYNEQFFGPGTRLTVL.

This sequence joins TRBV3-1 (or the pseudogene TRBV3-2) and TRBJ2-5, with a possible D match to TRBD1 (6 bases). The CDR3 covers 15 residues. The V gene lost 5 bases and the J gene lost 0 bases, with 13 bases spanning the gap. Germline V gene data show CDR1 as LGHDT and CDR2 as YNNKEL (reference sequence). The CDR3 coding sequence is TGTGCCAGCAGCTTCGGGACAAGGTACCAAGAGACCCAGTACTTC. Translating it yields CASSFGTRYQETQYF.

The gene calls are TRBV7-9 and TRBJ2-7, with D perhaps TRBD2 (5 bases). Trimming cost V 8 bases and J 1 base, with 18 bases left between them. In germline, CDR1 is SEHNR, CDR2 FQNEAQ (reference sequence). This CDR3 contains 15 residues. CDR3 sequence (DNA): TGTGCCAGCCTTTTTTGGGTCGGGGAATCCTACGAGCAGTACTTC. It translates to CASLFWVGESYEQYF.

This clone was counted a single time. The V and J genes are TRBV24-1 and TRBJ1-1; D is perhaps TRBD1 (6 bases). The CDR3 has 13 residues. Germline CDR1 KGHDR, CDR2 SFDVKD. This CDR3 reads CAPGGHVATEAFF. The CDR3 coding sequence is TGTGCTCCGGGGGGCCATGTGGCCACTGAAGCTTTCTTT.

This chain links TRBV28 with TRBJ2-7; TRBD1 matches 7 bases. With 3 bases clipped from V and 10 bases from J, the junction kept 6 bases outside the gene matches. This CDR3 contains 12 residues. CDR1 is MDHEN, CDR2 SYDVKM, per germline. CDR3 nucleotides: TGTGCCAGCAGTTTTCGACAGGGCAAACAGTACTTC. Translation gives CASSFRQGKQYF.

The chain carries TRBV7-2 and TRBJ1-3, with D unresolved. CDR1 and CDR2 (germline): SGHTA, FQGNSA. CDR3 size: 17 residues. Between the trimmed V and J ends, which lost 2 bases and 6 bases, there was a span of 20 bases. Here the CDR3 DNA reads TGTGCCAGCAGCTTAACCCTATCAAGAGGGATTGAAAACACCATATATTTT. This translates into CASSLTLSRGIENTIYF.

The chain carries TRBV6-5 and TRBJ2-4; weak D call: TRBD1 (6 bases). The CDR3 loop spans 14 amino acids. The V end lost 7 bases, the J end lost 8 bases, and 18 bases lay between the germline ends. Germline V gene data show CDR1 as MNHEY and CDR2 as SVGAGI. The CDR3 DNA is TGTGCCAGCACCGACAGGATGGGGTCCGACATTCAGTACTTC. Residues: CASTDRMGSDIQYF.

The chain couples TRBV28 to TRBJ1-3; D uncertain. Germline V gene lookup returns CDR1 MDHEN and CDR2 SYDVKM. CDR3 length equals 14 residues. Trimming cost V 4 bases and J 1 base, with 8 bases left between them. The CDR3 loop is CASSWPGSGNTIYF. The CDR3, as DNA: TGTGCCAGCAGTTGGCCCGGGTCTGGAAACACCATATATTTT.

The chain combines TRBV6-5 with TRBJ2-2, with TRBD1 as a possible D gene (6 bases). The V gene's germline CDR1 is MNHEY and CDR2 SVGAGI. This CDR3 contains 14 residues. V lost 6 bases to trimming and J lost 4 bases, with 12 bases between them. The CDR3 loop is CASRETGPTGELFF. The CDR3 bases are TGTGCCAGCAGGGAGACAGGACCCACCGGGGAGCTGTTTTTT.

This clone has a handful of counts. The chain is built from TRBV3-1 (or the pseudogene TRBV3-2) and TRBJ2-1; 9 bases match TRBD2. Germline-derived CDR1 and CDR2 are LGHDT and YNNKEL (reference sequence). V was clipped by 0 bases and J by 6 bases; unmatched bases: 12. The CDR3 spans 18 residues. This chain's CDR3 is CASSQDHLAGSNGNEQFF. Written as DNA, the CDR3 is TGTGCCAGCAGCCAAGATCACCTAGCGGGATCTAACGGCAATGAGCAGTTCTTC.

The chain uses TRBV3-1 (or the pseudogene TRBV3-2) and TRBJ2-5; the match to TRBD1 covers 7 bases. The CDR3 loop spans 18 amino acids. Germline V CDR1 and CDR2: LGHDT, YNNKEL (reference sequence). V shed 7 bases, J shed 5 bases, and the junction held 22 bases outside the gene matches. CDR3 nucleotides: TGTGCCAGCACCAAAGATAAGGGGACAGCGACTAATGGGGAGACCCAGTACTTC. Its translation: CASTKDKGTATNGETQYF.

V is TRBV19 and J is TRBJ1-1, with 10 nucleotides matching TRBD1. The CDR3 is made up of 16 amino acids. The J segment lost 2 bases and the V segment lost 3 bases, leaving 6 bases of the junction unmatched. Germline CDR1 LNHDA, CDR2 SQIVND (reference sequence). CDR3 region: CASSIDRGQINTEAFF. The CDR3 nucleotides are TGTGCCAGTAGTATCGACAGGGGGCAAATTAACACTGAAGCTTTCTTT.

This clone showed up just once. The rearrangement links TRBV2 to TRBJ2-3; D perhaps matches TRBD1 (5 bases). The CDR3 length is 15 residues. Germline V gives CDR1 SNHLY, CDR2 FYNNEI. Trimming pared 8 bases from V and 3 bases from J, leaving 18 bases between. The CDR3 DNA follows: TGTGCCAGCGTCGCACGACAGCCAACAACAGATACGCAGTATTTT. Its protein product is CASVARQPTTDTQYF.

J is TRBJ2-3 and V is TRBV2, with 8 bases lining up with TRBD2. The J segment lost 8 bases and the V segment lost 8 bases, leaving 12 bases of the junction unmatched. Germline CDR1 SNHLY, CDR2 FYNNEI. CDR3 length equals 14 residues. The CDR3 DNA sequence: TGTGCCAGCGGGGGGACTAGAGATCTAGGTACGCAGTATTTT. Its protein is CASGGTRDLGTQYF.

The chain joins TRBV5-6 to TRBJ2-1; TRBD2 is a possible D gene (6 bases). The germline V gene encodes CDR1 SGHDT and CDR2 YYEEEE. Trimming took 3 bases from V and 8 from J, leaving 15 bases between them. The CDR3 loop spans 14 amino acids. The CDR3 sequence: CASSSGLPHDEQFF. CDR3 bases: TGTGCCAGCAGCTCGGGACTCCCACATGATGAGCAGTTCTTC.

The genes are TRBV5-5 and TRBJ1-1, with a tentative D call TRBD1 (6 bases). Trimming pared 5 bases from V and 7 bases from J, leaving 18 bases between. Germline CDR1 SGHKS, CDR2 YYEKEE (reference sequence). The CDR3 contains 14 residues. CDR3 region: CASRFQGRGGEAFF. CDR3 bases: TGTGCCAGCAGGTTTCAGGGGCGAGGGGGTGAAGCTTTCTTT.